This T cell receptor beta chain was recorded in a study of T-cell memory formation after mild COVID-19. TCRdb fed the 5' RACE reads into MiXCR, producing one record per CDR3 protein. Of roughly 400,000 distinct CDR3 sequences in the sample, around a sixth were seen once. This clonotype was seen only a few times. The antigen remains unidentified. The study's findings and limits: There was a balanced CD4/CD8 profile in clones contracting day 15 to 85, and later expanders leaned CD4+. Memory from before infection featured some responding clones, which suggests cross-reactive memory joined.

Germline CDR1 and CDR2: KGHSH and LQKENI. This CDR3 is built from 14 residues. The receptor's source is a man aged 18 to 35 who had mild COVID-19 (a few samples of this study predate the infection). Cell type and time point are not known. The sample comprised PBMCs or a T cell subset sorted from them (not recorded which). The chain recombines TRBV18 with TRBJ2-7; 10 nucleotides agree with TRBD1. CDR3 in amino acids: CASSPPEWGQGLWV. The DNA for the CDR3 is TGTGCCAGCTCACCACCTGAATGGGGACAGGGGCTGTGGGTC.